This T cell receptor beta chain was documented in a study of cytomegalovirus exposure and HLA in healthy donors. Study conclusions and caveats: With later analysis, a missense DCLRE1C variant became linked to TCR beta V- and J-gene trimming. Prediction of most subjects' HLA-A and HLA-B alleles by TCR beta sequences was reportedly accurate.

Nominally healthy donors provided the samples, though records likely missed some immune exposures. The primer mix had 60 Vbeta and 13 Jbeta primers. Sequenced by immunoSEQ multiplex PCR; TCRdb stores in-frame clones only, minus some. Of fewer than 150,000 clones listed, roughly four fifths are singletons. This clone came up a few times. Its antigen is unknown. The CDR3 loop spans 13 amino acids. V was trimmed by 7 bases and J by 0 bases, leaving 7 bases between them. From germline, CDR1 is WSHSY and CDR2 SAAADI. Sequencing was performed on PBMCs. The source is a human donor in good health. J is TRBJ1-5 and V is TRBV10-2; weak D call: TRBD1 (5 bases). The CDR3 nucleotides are TGCGCCAGCACCGACAGTAGCAATCAGCCCCAGCATTTT. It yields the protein CASTDSSNQPQHF.